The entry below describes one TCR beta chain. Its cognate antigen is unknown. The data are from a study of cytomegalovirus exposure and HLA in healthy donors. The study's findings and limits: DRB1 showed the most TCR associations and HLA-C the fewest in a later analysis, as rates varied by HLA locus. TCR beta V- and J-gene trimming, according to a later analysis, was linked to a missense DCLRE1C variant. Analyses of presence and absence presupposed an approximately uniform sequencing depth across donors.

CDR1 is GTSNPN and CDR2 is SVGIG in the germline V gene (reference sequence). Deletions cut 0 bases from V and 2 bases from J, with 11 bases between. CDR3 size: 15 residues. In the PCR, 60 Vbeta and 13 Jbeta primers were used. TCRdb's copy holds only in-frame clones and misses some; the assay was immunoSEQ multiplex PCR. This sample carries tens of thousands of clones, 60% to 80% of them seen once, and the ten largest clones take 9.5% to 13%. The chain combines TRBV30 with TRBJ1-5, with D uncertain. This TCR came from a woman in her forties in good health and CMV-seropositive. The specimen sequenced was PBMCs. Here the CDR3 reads CAWSVRWGGNQPQHF. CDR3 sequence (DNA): TGTGCCTGGAGTGTACGTTGGGGAGGCAATCAGCCCCAGCATTTT.